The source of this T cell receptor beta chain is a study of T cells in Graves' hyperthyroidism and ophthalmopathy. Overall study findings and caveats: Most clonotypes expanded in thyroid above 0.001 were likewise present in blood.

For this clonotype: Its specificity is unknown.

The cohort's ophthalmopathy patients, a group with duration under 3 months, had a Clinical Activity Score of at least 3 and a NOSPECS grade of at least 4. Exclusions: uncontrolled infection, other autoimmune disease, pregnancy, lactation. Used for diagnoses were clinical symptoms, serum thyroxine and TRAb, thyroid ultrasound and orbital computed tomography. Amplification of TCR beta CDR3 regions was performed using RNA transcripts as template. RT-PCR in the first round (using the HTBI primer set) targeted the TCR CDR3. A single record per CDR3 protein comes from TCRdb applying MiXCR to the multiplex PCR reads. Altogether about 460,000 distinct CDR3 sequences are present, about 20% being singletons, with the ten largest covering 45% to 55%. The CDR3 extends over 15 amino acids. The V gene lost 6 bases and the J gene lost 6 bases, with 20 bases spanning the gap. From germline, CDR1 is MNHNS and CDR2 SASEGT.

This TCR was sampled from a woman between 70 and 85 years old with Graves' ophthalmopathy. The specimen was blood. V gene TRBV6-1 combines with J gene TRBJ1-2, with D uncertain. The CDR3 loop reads CASSVRNPKAHGYTF. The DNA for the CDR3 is TGTGCCAGCAGCGTAAGGAACCCTAAAGCCCATGGCTACACCTTC.